Shown below are 24 T cell receptor beta chains from a single sample sequenced in a study of blood T cell repertoires in COVID-19. Only in-frame clones appear in the TCRdb table, and some are missing; sequencing was by immunoSEQ multiplex PCR. The sample shows about 400,000 clones, 86% of them seen only once. The sample taken for sequencing was peripheral blood. Source of these receptors: a woman aged 55-70 years with COVID-19, enrolled during active disease.

CDR3 nucleotide sequence: TGCGCCAGCAGCCAGTGGCAGGGGGGCAGGAATGAGCAGTTCTTC. It specifies CASSQWQGGRNEQFF. The V call is TRBV4-1, the J call TRBJ2-1, with a tentative D call TRBD1 (7 bases). Germline V gene lookup returns CDR1 MGHRA and CDR2 YSYEKL. The length of the CDR3 is 15 residues. V shed 3 bases and J shed 7 bases, with 16 bases lying between them.

The rearrangement links TRBV3-1 (or the pseudogene TRBV3-2) to TRBJ2-2, with unresolved D. This CDR3 contains 12 residues. V was trimmed by 2 bases and J by 9 bases, leaving 7 bases between them. Per germline, CDR1 LGHDT and CDR2 YNNKEL (reference sequence). This CDR3 is CASSQPQRELFF. CDR3 coding DNA: TGTGCCAGCAGCCAACCCCAGAGGGAGCTGTTTTTT.

In its sample, this clone was seen once. The rearrangement uses TRBV7-2 and TRBJ1-3; 8 bases are a match to TRBD1. Germline lookup yields CDR1 SGHTA and CDR2 FQGNSA. The CDR3 runs to 15 residues. Trimming took 2 bases from V and 3 from J; bases not matched to a gene: 3. The DNA of the CDR3 is TGTGCCAGCAGCTTAAACACAGGGGGTGGAAACACCATATATTTT. Translation gives CASSLNTGGGNTIYF.

The chain has TRBV2 and TRBJ1-5; 10 nucleotides match TRBD1. The CDR3 runs to 17 residues. Germline values: CDR1 SNHLY, CDR2 FYNNEI. V lost 6 bases to trimming and J lost 4 bases; unmatched junction nucleotides: 12. CDR3 residues: CASSRGTGDTLNQPQHF. CDR3 nucleotides: TGTGCCAGCAGCCGCGGGACAGGGGACACCCTTAATCAGCCCCAGCATTTT.

The CDR3 sequence: CASSSGGFAEAFF. The CDR3 DNA is TGCGCCAGCAGCTCCGGGGGGTTTGCTGAAGCTTTCTTT. V gene TRBV5-1 combines with J gene TRBJ1-1; tentative D call: TRBD1 (5 bases). The germline CDR1 and CDR2 sequences are SGHRS and YFSETQ. This CDR3 is 13 amino acids long. Trimming pared 3 bases from V and 6 bases from J, leaving 12 bases between.

This clone came up many times. The chain employs TRBV12-5 and TRBJ1-3; TRBD1 matches 10 bases. The V gene end was trimmed by 1 base and the J gene end by 3 bases; junction bases not matched to a gene: 0. Per germline, CDR1 LGHNT and CDR2 FRNRAP. This CDR3 spans 15 amino acids. CDR3 protein: CASGLGTGGGNTIYF. The CDR3 DNA is TGTGCTAGTGGTTTGGGGACAGGGGGTGGAAACACCATATATTTT.

V gene TRBV20-1 combines with J gene TRBJ2-3; D gene uncertain. Trimming shortened V by 4 bases and J by 9 bases, and 8 bases separated the two germline ends. The CDR3 is made up of 10 amino acids. Per germline, CDR1 DFQATT and CDR2 SNEGSKA (reference sequence). This CDR3 reads CSAISVTQYF. For the CDR3, the DNA is TGCAGTGCTATCTCGGTCACGCAGTATTTT.

The V gene is TRBV6-5, the J gene TRBJ2-1; 10 bases are shared with TRBD2. The trim removed 0 bases at V and 7 bases at J, leaving 3 bases unmatched. The germline V gene has CDR1 MNHEY and CDR2 SVGAGI. The CDR3 is 15 residues long. CDR3 sequence: CASSYSLAGKNEQFF. DNA for the CDR3: TGTGCCAGCAGTTACTCACTAGCGGGGAAGAATGAGCAGTTCTTC.

A single count supports this clone. The J gene is TRBJ2-5, the V gene TRBV28; 12 positions agree with TRBD2. CDR1 is MDHEN, CDR2 SYDVKM, per germline. Trimming took 0 bases from V and 3 from J; bases not matched to a gene: 2. The CDR3 loop spans 16 amino acids. The CDR3 protein is CASSLWASGGEETQYF. DNA of the CDR3: TGTGCCAGCAGTTTATGGGCTAGCGGGGGGGAAGAGACCCAGTACTTC.

V gene TRBV11-2 combines with J gene TRBJ1-4; TRBD1 aligns across 9 bases. CDR3 length equals 15 residues. Germline values: CDR1 SGHAT, CDR2 FQNNGV. Trimming took 1 base from V and 4 from J; bases not matched to a gene: 1. The CDR3 protein is CASSLGDRDNEKLFF. The CDR3 DNA reads TGTGCCAGCAGCTTAGGGGACAGGGATAATGAAAAACTGTTTTTT. Supplemented by reference TRBV11-2 and TRBJ1-4, the full variable domain reads EAGVAQSPRYKIIEKRQSVAFWCNPISGHATLYWYQQILGQGPKLLIQFQNNGVVDDSQLPKDRFSAERLKGVDSTLKIQPAKLEDSAVYLCASSLGDRDNEKLFFGSGTQLSVL.

This clone occurred once. The chain joins TRBV18 to TRBJ2-1, with D uncertain. V lost 0 bases and J lost 7, with 10 bases in between. There are 14 residues in the CDR3. Germline lookup yields CDR1 KGHSH and CDR2 LQKENI. The CDR3 protein is CASSPPLKVNEQFF. The CDR3 DNA is TGTGCCAGCTCACCACCACTAAAGGTAAATGAGCAGTTCTTC. The complete variable domain, with remaining parts taken from reference TRBV18 and TRBJ2-1, reads NAGVMQNPRHLVRRRGQEARLRCSPMKGHSHVYWYRQLPEEGLKFMVYLQKENIIDESGMPKERFSAEFPKEGPSILRIQQVVRGDSAAYFCASSPPLKVNEQFFGPGTRLTVL.

V is TRBV5-6 and J is TRBJ1-5; TRBD1 is a possible D gene (5 bases). V was cut by 2 bases and J by 0 bases, with 9 bases left in between. Germline V gives CDR1 SGHDT, CDR2 YYEEEE. CDR3 length: 15 residues. CDR3 residues: CASSFGGGSNQPQHF. The CDR3 nucleotides read TGTGCCAGCAGCTTCGGGGGTGGTAGCAATCAGCCCCAGCATTTT.

This clone was counted a single time. V is TRBV7-3 and J is TRBJ1-5; D is undetermined. This CDR3 spans 18 amino acids. Deletions cut 6 bases from V and 0 bases from J, with 21 bases between. The germline V gene encodes CDR1 SGHTA and CDR2 FQGTGA. CDR3 region: CASRLLTGKSYSNQPQHF. The CDR3 nucleotides read TGTGCCAGCAGACTCCTTACCGGGAAATCATATAGCAATCAGCCCCAGCATTTT. The whole variable domain, filled in from reference TRBV7-3 and TRBJ1-5, reads GAGVSQTPSNKVTEKGKYVELRCDPISGHTALYWYRQSLGQGPEFLIYFQGTGAADDSGLPNDRFFAVRPEGSVSTLKIQRTERGDSAVYLCASRLLTGKSYSNQPQHFGDGTRLSIL.

The V gene is TRBV30, the J gene TRBJ1-5, with TRBD1 as a possible D gene (5 bases). This CDR3 has 16 residues. Trimming removed 2 bases from V and 3 bases from J, with 17 bases in between. Germline V gives CDR1 GTSNPN, CDR2 SVGIG (reference sequence). Written as DNA, the CDR3 is TGTGCCTGGAGTCCTCTGGGAGGGACGAACAATCAGCCCCAGCATTTT. Protein sequence: CAWSPLGGTNNQPQHF.

A note on this clone: This specimen includes other DNA sequences encoding the same CDR3. This chain joins TRBV9 and TRBJ2-5; TRBD2 aligns across 7 bases. Germline assignment: CDR1 SGDLS and CDR2 YYNGEE. The V segment lost 2 bases and the J segment 5 bases; nucleotides outside the gene matches: 3. The CDR3 totals 13 residues. The DNA for the CDR3 is TGTGCCAGCAGCGTCGGGAGGCAGGAGACCCAGTACTTC. Protein: CASSVGRQETQYF.

The V and J genes are TRBV4-1 and TRBJ2-2; TRBD2 agrees at 14 bases. CDR3 length equals 18 residues. The germline V gene encodes CDR1 MGHRA and CDR2 YSYEKL. Trimming at V came to 2 bases and at J to 4 bases, leaving 6 bases not matched to a gene. Written as DNA, the CDR3 is TGCGCCAGCAGCCAACGGACTAGCGGGGGGTATGCCACCGGGGAGCTGTTTTTT. It yields the protein CASSQRTSGGYATGELFF.

The chain recombines TRBV18 with TRBJ2-3; no definite D call. CDR3 length: 12 amino acids. CDR1 KGHSH and CDR2 LQKENI come from the germline V gene. The germline V and J ends were trimmed by 4 bases and 4 bases, with 6 bases remaining between them. DNA for the CDR3: TGTGCCAGCTCACTAAGCTCAGATACGCAGTATTTT. Encoded protein: CASSLSSDTQYF.

The rearrangement joins TRBV29-1 to TRBJ2-5, with D possibly matching TRBD1 (6 bases). CDR1 and CDR2 from the germline V gene are SQVTM and ANQGSEA. The CDR3 has 13 amino acids. V lost 2 bases, J lost 5 bases, and 12 bases lay in between. The CDR3 reads CSVERQALETQYF. Written as DNA, the CDR3 is TGCAGCGTTGAAAGACAGGCCTTGGAGACCCAGTACTTC.

The chain couples TRBV3-1 (or the pseudogene TRBV3-2) to TRBJ2-1; TRBD1 matches 8 bases. The CDR3 totals 13 residues. Germline trimming cut 8 bases from V and 3 bases from J; bases unmatched to any gene: 3. The germline V gene has CDR1 LGHDT and CDR2 YNNKEL (reference sequence). The CDR3 loop reads CASEQGGYNEQFF. The CDR3 region has the DNA TGTGCCAGCGAACAGGGGGGCTACAATGAGCAGTTCTTC.

The table lists this clone with a few counts. The gene calls are TRBV6-5 and TRBJ2-4; the D is unclear. Germline V CDR1 and CDR2: MNHEY, SVGAGI. There are 13 residues in the CDR3. The V end lost 5 bases, the J end lost 3 bases, and 8 bases lay between the germline ends. The CDR3 spells CASSPIGKNIQYF. CDR3 sequence (DNA): TGTGCCAGCAGTCCTATCGGCAAAAACATTCAGTACTTC.

This chain links TRBV30 with TRBJ1-2; a weak D match, TRBD1 (5 bases). This CDR3 has 14 residues. Trimming removed 3 bases from V and 4 bases from J, with 15 bases in between. The germline V gene has CDR1 GTSNPN and CDR2 SVGIG (reference sequence). The CDR3 nucleotides are TGTGCCTGGAGAAGGGCGGGGCGCGGCTATGGCTACACCTTC. This sequence encodes CAWRRAGRGYGYTF.

J is TRBJ1-1 and V is TRBV5-6; 7 bases are a match to TRBD1. This CDR3 contains 13 residues. V trimming: 4 bases; J trimming: 4 bases; junction bases outside the gene matches: 4. Germline V CDR1 and CDR2: SGHDT, YYEEEE. The CDR3 nucleotides are TGTGCCAGCAGCGGCGGGACAGCCACTGAAGCTTTCTTT. Translated, it gives CASSGGTATEAFF.

The count of this clone is one. The V call is TRBV7-2, the J call TRBJ2-2; 8 positions match TRBD2. CDR1 and CDR2 from the germline V gene are SGHTA and FQGNSA. V lost 4 bases and J lost 7; bases outside the gene matches: 2. The CDR3 covers 13 residues. The CDR3, as DNA: TGTGCCAGCAGCTCCCGGGAGGGCGGGGAGCTGTTTTTT. Amino acids: CASSSREGGELFF.

This chain joins TRBV30 and TRBJ1-2; D may be TRBD1 (5 bases). From germline, CDR1 is GTSNPN and CDR2 SVGIG (reference sequence). CDR3 length: 15 residues. Trimming stripped 4 bases from V and 7 bases from J, with 22 bases between. In DNA, the CDR3 is TGTGCCTGGAAACGTCCAGGGCAGCCGCAGTCTGGCTACACCTTC. It is translated as CAWKRPGQPQSGYTF. Supplemented by reference TRBV30 and TRBJ1-2, the full variable domain reads SQTIHQWPATLVQPVGSPLSLECTVEGTSNPNLYWYRQAAGRGLQLLFYSVGIGQISSEVPQNLSASRPQDRQFILSSKKLLLSDSGFYLCAWKRPGQPQSGYTFGSGTRLTVV.